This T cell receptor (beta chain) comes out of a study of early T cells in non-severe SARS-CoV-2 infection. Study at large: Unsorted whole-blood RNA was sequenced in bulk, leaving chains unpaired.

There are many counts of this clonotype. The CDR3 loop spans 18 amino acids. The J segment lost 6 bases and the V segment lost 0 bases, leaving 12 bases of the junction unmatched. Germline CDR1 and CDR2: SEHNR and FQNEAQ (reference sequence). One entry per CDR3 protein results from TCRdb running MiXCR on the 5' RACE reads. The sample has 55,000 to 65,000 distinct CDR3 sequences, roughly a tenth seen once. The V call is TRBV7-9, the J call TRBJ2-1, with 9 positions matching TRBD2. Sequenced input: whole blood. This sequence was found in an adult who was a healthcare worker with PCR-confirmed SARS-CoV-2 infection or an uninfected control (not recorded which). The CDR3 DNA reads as TGTGCCAGCAGCTTAGCAGCGGGAGGAATTTATCGGGGCAATGAGCAGTTCTTC. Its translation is CASSLAAGGIYRGNEQFF. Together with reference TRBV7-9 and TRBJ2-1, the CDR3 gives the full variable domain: DTGVSQNPRHKITKRGQNVTFRCDPISEHNRLYWYRQTLGQGPEFLTYFQNEAQLEKSRLLSDRFSAERPKGSFSTLEIQRTEQGDSAMYLCASSLAAGGIYRGNEQFFGPGTRLTVL.